Listed below are T cell receptor beta chains from one sample, sequenced in a study of shared clonotypes between healthy human individuals. Here immunoSEQ multiplex PCR was the method, and the copy in TCRdb shows in-frame clones only, minus some. The repertoire holds under 2.5 million clones, around 92% seen once, with 0.37% in the top ten. The sequencing input was naive CD4+ T cells from PBMCs. The source is a young man in good health. Some clones in this sample may be carry-over from other donors' samples. CDR3s include the opening cysteine and the closing phenylalanine or tryptophan. D genes are given only for firm matches. Expanded clones get a size class; other rows say once, few or many, or leave the size out.

cdr3_nt,cdr3_aa,d_call,j_call,v_call,clone_size
TGCGCCAGCAGCCCCTACAGTTATAATGAAAAACTGTTTTTT,CASSPYSYNEKLFF,NA,TRBJ1-4,TRBV5-1,NA
TGCGCCAGCAGCCTAGGGCCTAGCGGGAGCAATGAGCAGTTCTTC,CASSLGPSGSNEQFF,TRBD2,TRBJ2-1,TRBV5-1,once
TGTGCCTGGAGTATAGCTAGCGGGATCCCCCTCTCCTACAATGAGCAGTTCTTC,CAWSIASGIPLSYNEQFF,TRBD2,TRBJ2-1,TRBV30,NA
TGTGCCAGCAGCCCGCTCATGAACACTGAAGCTTTCTTT,CASSPLMNTEAFF,NA,TRBJ1-1,TRBV7-2,NA
TGTGCCAGCAGTCCCCCCCTGGGTGATCTCGGTGGCTACACCTTC,CASSPPLGDLGGYTF,NA,TRBJ1-2,TRBV28,NA
TGTGCCAGTAGTAGATCGGGGGACGGAGGACCCCACGAGCAGTACTTC,CASSRSGDGGPHEQYF,NA,TRBJ2-7,TRBV19,NA
TGTGCCAGTAGTATTGGGAGACTAGCGGGATTCACCGGGGAGCTGTTTTTT,CASSIGRLAGFTGELFF,TRBD2,TRBJ2-2,TRBV19,NA
TGCGCCAGCAGCCAAGATCTAAGACAGGGGGCTGGGTATGGCTACACCTTC,CASSQDLRQGAGYGYTF,TRBD1,TRBJ1-2,TRBV4-3,NA
TGTGCCAGCTCACCCGGGACAGGGGAGTCCTACGAGCAGTACTTC,CASSPGTGESYEQYF,TRBD1,TRBJ2-7,TRBV18,NA
TGTGCCAGCAGCCTCTCCTCTTTGACAATAGACGGTTATGGCTACACCTTC,CASSLSSLTIDGYGYTF,NA,TRBJ1-2,TRBV28,NA
TGTGCCAGCAGCTTAGCCCGAACAGATACGCAGTATTTT,CASSLARTDTQYF,NA,TRBJ2-3,TRBV7-3,NA
TGTGCCAGCAGCAGAGGGACCACTGAAGCTTTCTTT,CASSRGTTEAFF,NA,TRBJ1-1,TRBV7-2,NA
TGTGCCAGCAGCTTAGCCCTAGCGGGAACCGAGACCCAGTACTTC,CASSLALAGTETQYF,TRBD2,TRBJ2-5,TRBV7-3,NA
TGCGCCAGCAGCCTAGGGACTAGCGGCACAGATACGCAGTATTTT,CASSLGTSGTDTQYF,TRBD2,TRBJ2-3,TRBV5-1,NA
TGCGCCAGCAGCTTGGGTGCGACGTTGGCAGATACGCAGTATTTT,CASSLGATLADTQYF,NA,TRBJ2-3,TRBV5-1,NA
TGTGCCTGGAACACCGCCGCCGGTCTTTATAGCAATCAGCCCCAGCATTTT,CAWNTAAGLYSNQPQHF,NA,TRBJ1-5,TRBV30,NA
TGTGCCAGCAGTGAGGGGATAGCCTACGAGCAGTACTTC,CASSEGIAYEQYF,NA,TRBJ2-7,TRBV9,NA
TGTGCCAGCAGCTTAGAACAGGGTCGTGGCTACACCTTC,CASSLEQGRGYTF,NA,TRBJ1-2,TRBV7-3,NA
TGTGCCAGCAGTTATGAACATCCTGGGACTGAAGCTTTCTTT,CASSYEHPGTEAFF,NA,TRBJ1-1,TRBV6-5,NA
TGTGCCGCCCAGGGGGAGTATAGCAATCAGCCCCAGCATTTT,CAAQGEYSNQPQHF,TRBD1,TRBJ1-5,TRBV28,NA
TGTGCCAGCACTAGAGGAGGGTCGGGCAATCAGCCCCAGCATTTT,CASTRGGSGNQPQHF,NA,TRBJ1-5,TRBV6-1,NA
TGTGCCAGCAGCTTGGGGGGACTGGAACCAGATACGCAGTATTTT,CASSLGGLEPDTQYF,NA,TRBJ2-3,TRBV5-4,NA
TGTGCCAGTAGTCCCGGGGTGGAGGAGACCCAGTACTTC,CASSPGVEETQYF,NA,TRBJ2-5,TRBV19,NA
TGTGCCAGCAGTTGGTCAGGGGAGGGTGAAAAACTGTTTTTT,CASSWSGEGEKLFF,NA,TRBJ1-4,TRBV6-6,NA
TGTGCCGGACAGGGATTCTACGAGCAGTACTTC,CAGQGFYEQYF,TRBD1,TRBJ2-7,TRBV6-1,NA
TGTGCCAGCAGCTCAACTGGTTCGGCAGATACGCAGTATTTT,CASSSTGSADTQYF,NA,TRBJ2-3,TRBV7-8,NA
TGTGCCTGGAGTGTACTATCGGCAGGGGCGACGACAGGGGGGACCCAGTACTTC,CAWSVLSAGATTGGTQYF,TRBD1,TRBJ2-5,TRBV30,NA
TGTGCCAGCAGCGCGACTAGCGGATCATTTGACATTCAGTACTTC,CASSATSGSFDIQYF,TRBD2,TRBJ2-4,TRBV9,NA
TGTGCCAGCAGCTTTTGGGGCCTAGATACGCAGTATTTT,CASSFWGLDTQYF,NA,TRBJ2-3,TRBV5-4,NA
TGTGCCAGCAGCCGACCGGGGTTCGGGGAGACCCAGTACTTC,CASSRPGFGETQYF,NA,TRBJ2-5,TRBV7-2,once
TGTGCCAGCAGCTTTAGGCACAGGGATGAAGCTTTCTTT,CASSFRHRDEAFF,NA,TRBJ1-1,TRBV11-1,NA
TGTGCCAGCCCTCTCGTGACGAACACCGGGGAGCTGTTTTTT,CASPLVTNTGELFF,NA,TRBJ2-2,TRBV7-9,NA
TGTGCCAGTACCCTTTTACAGGGGAGCAATCAGCCCCAGCATTTT,CASTLLQGSNQPQHF,TRBD1,TRBJ1-5,TRBV19,NA
TGTGCCAGCAGTTACTCGACATTGAACACTGAAGCTTTCTTT,CASSYSTLNTEAFF,NA,TRBJ1-1,TRBV6-6,NA
TGCGCCAGCAGCTCGTTGGGTCCAGGGGGCGGTGGTGGCTACACCTTC,CASSSLGPGGGGGYTF,TRBD1,TRBJ1-2,TRBV5-1,NA
TGTGCCAGCAGTGCCGGGACTGGCTCCTACGAGCAGTACTTC,CASSAGTGSYEQYF,NA,TRBJ2-7,TRBV6-5,NA
TGTGCCACAAACGACAGGGTTTGGGAGACCCAGTACTTC,CATNDRVWETQYF,TRBD1,TRBJ2-5,TRBV28,NA
TGTGCCAGCAGGACCCCTACAGTAGGCTCCTACGAGCAGTACTTC,CASRTPTVGSYEQYF,NA,TRBJ2-7,TRBV28,NA
TGTGCCAGCAGCTTAGCGCTTCAGGGGGGCAGGACTGAAGCTTTCTTT,CASSLALQGGRTEAFF,TRBD1,TRBJ1-1,TRBV7-2,NA
TGCGCCAGCAGTTTAAGGACCGACTACAATGAGCAGTTCTTC,CASSLRTDYNEQFF,NA,TRBJ2-1,TRBV5-1,NA
TGTGCCAGCAGTCCCCTAGGTGACACCATATATTTT,CASSPLGDTIYF,NA,TRBJ1-3,TRBV28,NA
TGTGCCAGTAGTACCCCACGGTTTACGCTCGTGGACACCGGGGAGCTGTTTTTT,CASSTPRFTLVDTGELFF,NA,TRBJ2-2,TRBV19,NA
TGTGCCAGCAGTACTCCTGGAAACACCATATATTTT,CASSTPGNTIYF,NA,TRBJ1-3,TRBV28,once